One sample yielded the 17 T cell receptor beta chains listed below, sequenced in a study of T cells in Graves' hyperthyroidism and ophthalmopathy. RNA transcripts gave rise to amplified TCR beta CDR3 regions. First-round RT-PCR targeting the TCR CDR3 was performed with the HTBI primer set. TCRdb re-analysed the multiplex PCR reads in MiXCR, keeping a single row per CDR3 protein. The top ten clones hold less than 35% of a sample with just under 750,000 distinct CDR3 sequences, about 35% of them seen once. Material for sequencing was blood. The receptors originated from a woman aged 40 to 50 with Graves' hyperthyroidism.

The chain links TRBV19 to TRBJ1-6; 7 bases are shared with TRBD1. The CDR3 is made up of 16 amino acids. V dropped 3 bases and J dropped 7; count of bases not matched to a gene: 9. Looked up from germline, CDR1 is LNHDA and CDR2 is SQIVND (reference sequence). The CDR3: CASSMSSGGRNSPLHF. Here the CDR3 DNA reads TGTGCCAGTAGTATGTCTTCAGGGGGAAGGAATTCACCCCTCCACTTT.

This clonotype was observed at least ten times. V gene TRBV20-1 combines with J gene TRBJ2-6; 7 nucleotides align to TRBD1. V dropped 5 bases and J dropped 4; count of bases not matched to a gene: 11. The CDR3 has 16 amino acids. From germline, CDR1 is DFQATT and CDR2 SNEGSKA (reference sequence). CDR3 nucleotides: TGCAGTGCTGCCAGGGGGTCCGTCTCGGGGGCCAACGTCCTGACTTTC. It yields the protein CSAARGSVSGANVLTF.

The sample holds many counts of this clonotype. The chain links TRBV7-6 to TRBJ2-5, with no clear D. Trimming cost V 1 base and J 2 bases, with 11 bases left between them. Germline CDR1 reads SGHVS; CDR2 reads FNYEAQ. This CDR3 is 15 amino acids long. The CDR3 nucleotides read TGTGCCAGCAGCTTAGAAGGGTTCGAACAAGAGACCCAGTACTTC. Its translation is CASSLEGFEQETQYF.

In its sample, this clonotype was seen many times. The DNA for the CDR3 is TGTGCCAGCAGCCCAGATGTAGCAGGGGCCAACGTCCTGACTTTC. This encodes CASSPDVAGANVLTF. The chain links TRBV7-9 to TRBJ2-6; no clear D. This CDR3 comprises 15 residues. V was pared by 5 bases and J by 4 bases, with 12 bases between. Germline V CDR1 and CDR2: SEHNR, FQNEAQ (reference sequence).

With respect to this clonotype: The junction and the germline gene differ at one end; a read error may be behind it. CDR3 in amino acids: CASSYEGLAGGPAGANVLTF. DNA of the CDR3: TGTGCCAGCAGTTATGAAGGACTAGCGGGAGGGCCAGCGGGGGCCAACGTCCTGACTTTC. The chain employs TRBV10-3 and TRBJ2-6; 15 nucleotides line up with TRBD2. CDR1 ENHRY and CDR2 SYGVKD come from the germline V gene. There are 20 residues in the CDR3.

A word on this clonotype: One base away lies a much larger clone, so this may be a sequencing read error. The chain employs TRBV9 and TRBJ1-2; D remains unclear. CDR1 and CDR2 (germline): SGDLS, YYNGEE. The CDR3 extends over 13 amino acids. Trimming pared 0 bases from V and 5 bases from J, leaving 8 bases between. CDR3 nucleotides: TGTGCCAGCAGCGTAGGGGTCTCGTATGGCTACACCTTC. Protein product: CASSVGVSYGYTF.

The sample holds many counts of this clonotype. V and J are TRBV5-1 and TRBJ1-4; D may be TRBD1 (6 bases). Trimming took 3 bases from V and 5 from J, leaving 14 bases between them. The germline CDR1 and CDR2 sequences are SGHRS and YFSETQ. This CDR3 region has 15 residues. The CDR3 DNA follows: TGCGCCAGCAGCTGGCAGGGGAGGGACAATGAAAAACTGTTTTTT. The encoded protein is CASSWQGRDNEKLFF.

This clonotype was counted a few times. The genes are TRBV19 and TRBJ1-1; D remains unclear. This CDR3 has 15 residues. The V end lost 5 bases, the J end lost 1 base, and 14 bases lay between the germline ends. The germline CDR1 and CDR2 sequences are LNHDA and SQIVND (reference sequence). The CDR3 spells CASSPFWDGNTEAFF. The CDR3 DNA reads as TGTGCCAGTAGTCCGTTTTGGGATGGGAACACTGAAGCTTTCTTT.

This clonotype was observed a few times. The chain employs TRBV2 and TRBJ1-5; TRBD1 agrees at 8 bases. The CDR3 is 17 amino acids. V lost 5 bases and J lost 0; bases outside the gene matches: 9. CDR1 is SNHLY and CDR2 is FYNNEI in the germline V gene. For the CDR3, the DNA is TGTGCCAGCAGTAACGACAGGGGTCGATATAGCAATCAGCCCCAGCATTTT. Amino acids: CASSNDRGRYSNQPQHF.

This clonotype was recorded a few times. This chain's CDR3 is CASSLDLSGSGNTIYF. CDR3 nucleotide sequence: TGTGCCAGCAGCTTAGATCTGAGTGGCTCTGGAAACACCATATATTTT. The chain uses TRBV11-3 and TRBJ1-3; D is unresolved. Per germline, CDR1 SGHNT and CDR2 YENEEA. The CDR3 is 16 amino acids. Trimming stripped 0 bases from V and 0 bases from J, with 9 bases between. The variable domain in full, completed from reference TRBV11-3 and TRBJ1-3, reads EAGVVQSPRYKIIEKKQPVAFWCNPISGHNTLYWYLQNLGQGPELLIRYENEEAVDDSQLPKDRFSAERLKGVDSTLKIQPAELGDSAVYLCASSLDLSGSGNTIYFGEGSWLTVV.

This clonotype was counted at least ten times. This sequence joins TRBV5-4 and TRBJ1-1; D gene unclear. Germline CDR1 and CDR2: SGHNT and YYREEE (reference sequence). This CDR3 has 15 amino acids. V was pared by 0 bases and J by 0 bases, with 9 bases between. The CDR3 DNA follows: TGTGCCAGCAGCTTGGAAGGGCACATGAACACTGAAGCTTTCTTT. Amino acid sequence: CASSLEGHMNTEAFF.

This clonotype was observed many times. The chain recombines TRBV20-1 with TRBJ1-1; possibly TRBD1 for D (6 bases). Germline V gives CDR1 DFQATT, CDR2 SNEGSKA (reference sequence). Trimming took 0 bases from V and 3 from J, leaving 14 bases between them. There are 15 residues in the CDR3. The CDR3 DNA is TGCAGTGCTAGAGACTATTGGGGGGCTCACACTGAAGCTTTCTTT. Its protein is CSARDYWGAHTEAFF.

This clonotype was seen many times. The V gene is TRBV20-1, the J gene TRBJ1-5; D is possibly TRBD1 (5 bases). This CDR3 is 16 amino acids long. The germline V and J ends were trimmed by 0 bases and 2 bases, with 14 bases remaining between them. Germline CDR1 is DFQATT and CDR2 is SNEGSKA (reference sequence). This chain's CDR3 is CSARDGWRGGNQPQHF. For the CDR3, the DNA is TGCAGTGCTAGAGATGGCTGGAGAGGGGGCAATCAGCCCCAGCATTTT.

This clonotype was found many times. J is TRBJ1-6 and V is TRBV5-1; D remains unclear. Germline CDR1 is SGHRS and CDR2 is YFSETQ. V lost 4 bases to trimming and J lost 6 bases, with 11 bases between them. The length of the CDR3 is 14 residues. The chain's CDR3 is CASSASGSNSPLHF. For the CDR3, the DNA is TGCGCCAGCAGCGCATCTGGGAGTAATTCACCCCTCCACTTT.

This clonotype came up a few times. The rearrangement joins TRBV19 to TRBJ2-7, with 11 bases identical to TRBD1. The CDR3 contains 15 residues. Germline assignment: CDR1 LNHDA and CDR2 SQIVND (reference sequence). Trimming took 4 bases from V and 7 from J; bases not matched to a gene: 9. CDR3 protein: CASSSRDRGSWEQYF. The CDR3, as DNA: TGTGCCAGTAGTAGTCGGGACAGGGGGTCTTGGGAGCAGTACTTC.

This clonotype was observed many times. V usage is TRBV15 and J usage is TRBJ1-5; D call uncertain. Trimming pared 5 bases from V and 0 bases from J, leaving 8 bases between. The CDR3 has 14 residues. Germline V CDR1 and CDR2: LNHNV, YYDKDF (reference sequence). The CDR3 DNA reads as TGTGCCACCAGCGACGGTTATAGCAATCAGCCCCAGCATTTT. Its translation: CATSDGYSNQPQHF. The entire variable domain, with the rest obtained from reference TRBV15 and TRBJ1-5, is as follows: DAMVIQNPRYQVTQFGKPVTLSCSQTLNHNVMYWYQQKSSQAPKLLFHYYDKDFNNEADTPDNFQSRRPNTSFCFLDIRSPGLGDTAMYLCATSDGYSNQPQHFGDGTRLSIL.

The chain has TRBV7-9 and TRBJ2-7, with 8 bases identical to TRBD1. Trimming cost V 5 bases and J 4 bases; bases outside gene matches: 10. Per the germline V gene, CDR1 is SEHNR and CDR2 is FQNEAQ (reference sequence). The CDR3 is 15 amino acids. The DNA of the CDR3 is TGTGCCAGCAGCCACCGGGACAGGAGAAAGTACGAGCAGTACTTC. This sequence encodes CASSHRDRRKYEQYF.